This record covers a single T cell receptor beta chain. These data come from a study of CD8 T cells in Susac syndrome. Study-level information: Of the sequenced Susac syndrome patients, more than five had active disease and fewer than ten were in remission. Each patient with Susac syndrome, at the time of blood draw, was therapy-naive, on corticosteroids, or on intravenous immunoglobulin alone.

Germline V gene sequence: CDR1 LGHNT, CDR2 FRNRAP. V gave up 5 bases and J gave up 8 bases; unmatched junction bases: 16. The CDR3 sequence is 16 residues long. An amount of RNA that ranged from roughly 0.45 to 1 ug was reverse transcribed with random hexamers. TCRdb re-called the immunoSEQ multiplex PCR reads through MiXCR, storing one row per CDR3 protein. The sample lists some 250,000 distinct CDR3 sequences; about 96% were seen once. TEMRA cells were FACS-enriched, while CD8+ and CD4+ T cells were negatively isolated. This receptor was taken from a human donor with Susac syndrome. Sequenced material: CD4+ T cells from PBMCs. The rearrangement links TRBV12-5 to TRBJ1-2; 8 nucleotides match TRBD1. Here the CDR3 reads CASGPPPRTGREGYTF. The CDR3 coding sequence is TGTGCTAGTGGTCCCCCCCCTCGGACAGGGCGGGAGGGCTACACCTTC.